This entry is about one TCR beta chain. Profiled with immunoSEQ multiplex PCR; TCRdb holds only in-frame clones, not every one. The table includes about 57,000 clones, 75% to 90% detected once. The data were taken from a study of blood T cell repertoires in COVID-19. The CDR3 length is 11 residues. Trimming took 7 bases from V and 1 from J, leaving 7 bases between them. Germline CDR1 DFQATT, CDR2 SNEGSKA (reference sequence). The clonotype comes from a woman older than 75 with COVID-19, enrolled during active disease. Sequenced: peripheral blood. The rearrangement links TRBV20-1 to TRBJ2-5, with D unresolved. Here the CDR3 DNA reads TGCAGTGTCACTATCCAAGAGACCCAGTACTTC. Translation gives CSVTIQETQYF.